Each of the 20 T cell receptor beta chains below was sequenced from the same sample in a study of spatial heterogeneity in lung cancer. TCRdb ran MiXCR on the 5' RACE reads and lists one entry per CDR3 protein. Among about 4,000 distinct CDR3 sequences, 10% to 13% were seen once, and the ten largest hold about a sixth. These receptors have no identified antigens. Notes on the study in general: In tumors, expanded intratumoral alpha and beta TCR counts tracked mutation counts.

Regarding time point: sample taken at primary tumor resection. Sequencing was performed on lung tumor tissue, taken at surgery. Receptors originate from a female donor with early-stage non-small cell lung cancer.

This clonotype is classed as medium-sized. The V and J genes are TRBV15 and TRBJ2-1; the D gene is possibly TRBD2 (5 bases). The V gene lost 0 bases and the J gene lost 8 bases, with 11 bases spanning the gap. Germline CDR1 reads LNHNV; CDR2 reads YYDKDF (reference sequence). This CDR3 comprises 14 residues. CDR3 in amino acids: CATSRDRGRDEQFF. CDR3 coding DNA: TGTGCCACCAGCAGAGATCGAGGGCGGGATGAGCAGTTCTTC.

This clonotype ranks as medium-sized. The chain has TRBV6-2 or TRBV6-3 and TRBJ1-6, with 7 bases identical to TRBD1. The CDR3 has 14 residues. Losses at the gene ends were 6 bases for V and 6 bases for J; bases not matched to a gene: 5. Germline CDR1 reads MNHEY; CDR2 reads SVGEGT. The CDR3 sequence is CASSRGTANSPLHF. CDR3 bases: TGTGCCAGCAGCAGAGGGACAGCTAATTCACCCCTCCACTTT.

By sample share, this clonotype is medium-sized. Possible read error: a much larger clone is one base away. The rearrangement uses TRBV5-6 and TRBJ2-7, with TRBD1 matching over 7 bases. The germline V gene has CDR1 SGHDT and CDR2 YYEEEE. This CDR3 has 19 amino acids. DNA for the CDR3: TGTGCCAGCAACTTGGCGTCTACTTCCGGGACAGTCTTCTCCTACGAGCAGTACTTC. Protein: CASNLASTSGTVFSYEQYF. The full variable domain, with the rest looked up from reference TRBV5-6 and TRBJ2-7, is DAGVTQSPTHLIKTRGQQVTLRCSPKSGHDTVSWYQQALGQGPQFIFQYYEEEERQRGNFPDRFSGHQFPNYSSELNVNALLLGDSALYLCASNLASTSGTVFSYEQYFGPGTRLTVT.

This clonotype is medium-sized. The chain recombines TRBV6-6 with TRBJ2-7; D is perhaps TRBD2 (7 bases). The CDR3 extends over 18 amino acids. Germline V CDR1 and CDR2: MNHNY, SVGAGI (reference sequence). V was pared by 0 bases and J by 3 bases, with 21 bases between. CDR3 in amino acids: CASSYSGAGGGFGYEQYF. CDR3 nucleotide sequence: TGTGCCAGCAGTTACTCAGGTGCTGGGGGGGGCTTTGGCTACGAGCAGTACTTC.

As concerns this clonotype: Possible read error: a much larger clone is one base away. The V gene is TRBV29-1, the J gene TRBJ2-7; D unclear. This CDR3 has 14 residues. Germline CDR1 SQVTM, CDR2 ANQGSEA. V gave up 4 bases and J gave up 0 bases, with 13 bases separating them. Here the CDR3 reads CSVVLSLDSYEQYF. DNA of the CDR3: TGCAGCGTTGTGTTGAGCTTGGACTCCTACGAGCAGTACTTC.

This sequence joins TRBV4-3 and TRBJ1-2; TRBD1 might be the D (6 bases). Trimming cost V 1 base and J 2 bases, with 14 bases left between them. CDR3 length: 16 amino acids. Germline CDR1 and CDR2: LGHNA and YSLEER. As DNA, the CDR3 is TGCGCCAGCAGCCAAGCCCGAGGGGGGGTGAACTATGGCTACACCTTC. This gives the protein CASSQARGGVNYGYTF.

This clonotype was detected a few times. Given a much more abundant clone one base away, this may be a read error. The J gene is TRBJ2-7, the V gene TRBV20-1; D call uncertain. The CDR3 spans 17 residues. V was cut by 0 bases and J by 7 bases, with 25 bases left in between. Germline V lookup: CDR1 DFQATT, CDR2 SNEGSKA (reference sequence). This CDR3 reads CSARDRGCSRSVREQYF. DNA of the CDR3: TGCAGTGCTAGAGATCGAGGCTGTTCCAGGTCCGTAAGAGAGCAGTACTTC.

By share of the sample, this clonotype is medium-sized (0.01 to 0.1%). The chain couples TRBV6-5 to TRBJ2-5, with 11 bases that match TRBD1. This CDR3 is built from 15 residues. Germline V gives CDR1 MNHEY, CDR2 SVGAGI. V was clipped by 6 bases and J by 4 bases; unmatched bases: 7. This chain's CDR3 is CASSRTGGRAETQYF. As DNA, the CDR3 is TGTGCCAGCAGCCGGACAGGGGGCAGGGCAGAGACCCAGTACTTC.

CDR3 amino acids: CAMGLEGNQPQHF. In nucleotides, the CDR3 is TGTGCGATGGGGCTCGAGGGCAATCAGCCCCAGCATTTT. The chain is built from TRBV28 and TRBJ1-5; weak D call: TRBD1 (5 bases). This CDR3 has 13 residues. CDR1 is MDHEN, CDR2 SYDVKM, per germline.

By share, this clonotype counts as medium-sized. CDR3 in amino acids: CASSFYGSANTGELFF. The DNA for the CDR3 is TGTGCCAGCAGCTTCTACGGATCTGCGAACACCGGGGAGCTGTTTTTT. The gene calls are TRBV7-2 and TRBJ2-2; D call uncertain. The CDR3 extends over 16 amino acids. V was shortened by 3 bases and J by 0 bases, with 11 bases between the two germline ends. Germline V gene sequence: CDR1 SGHTA, CDR2 FQGNSA. Based on the CDR3 plus reference TRBV7-2 and TRBJ2-2, the full variable domain is GAGVSQSPSNKVTEKGKDVELRCDPISGHTALYWYRQSLGQGLEFLIYFQGNSAPDKSGLPSDRFSAERTGGSVSTLTIQRTQQEDSAVYLCASSFYGSANTGELFFGEGSRLTVL.

This clonotype is categorized as medium-sized. This chain links TRBV18 with TRBJ1-1, with unresolved D. Germline V gene lookup returns CDR1 KGHSH and CDR2 LQKENI. V was cut by 2 bases and J by 8 bases, with 9 bases left in between. This CDR3 contains 12 residues. CDR3 sequence: CASSPSDAEAFF. CDR3 DNA sequence: TGTGCCAGCTCACCATCGGACGCGGAAGCTTTCTTT.

Within the sample, this clonotype is medium-sized. The chain employs TRBV11-2 and TRBJ2-3, with 7 bases matching TRBD2. V lost 1 base, J lost 4 bases, and 14 bases stayed unmatched. The CDR3 runs 18 residues. Per germline, CDR1 SGHAT and CDR2 FQNNGV. In nucleotides, the CDR3 is TGTGCCAGCAGCTTAGTTCCTGGACTAGGACCCCGCGCAGATACGCAGTATTTT. Its protein is CASSLVPGLGPRADTQYF.

The chain joins TRBV5-6 to TRBJ1-5; tentative D call: TRBD1 (5 bases). Trimming removed 1 base at V and 3 bases at J, with 11 bases between. Germline values: CDR1 SGHDT, CDR2 YYEEEE. This CDR3 spans 15 amino acids. CDR3 DNA sequence: TGTGCCAGCAGCTTGTGGGGCGCGGACAATCAGCCCCAGCATTTT. This gives the protein CASSLWGADNQPQHF.

The chain employs TRBV12-3 or TRBV12-4 and TRBJ1-6; the match to TRBD1 covers 8 bases. This CDR3 contains 12 residues. With 6 bases clipped from V and 11 bases from J, the junction kept 3 bases outside the gene matches. The CDR3 loop is CASSEQGAPLHF. The CDR3 DNA is TGTGCCAGCAGCGAACAGGGGGCACCCCTCCACTTT.

This clonotype is medium-sized. V gene TRBV27 combines with J gene TRBJ2-5; 9 nucleotides agree with TRBD1. V lost 5 bases and J lost 6; bases outside the gene matches: 22. Germline V CDR1 and CDR2: MNHEY, SMNVEV (reference sequence). The CDR3 totals 19 residues. CDR3 loop: CASSHDRGQGRPSKKTQYF. DNA of the CDR3: TGTGCCAGCAGTCATGATCGGGGACAGGGCCGGCCGTCCAAGAAGACCCAGTACTTC.

This clonotype came up a few times. This rearrangement joins TRBV29-1 to TRBJ1-2; 9 bases match TRBD1. Germline trimming cut 7 bases from V and 3 bases from J; bases unmatched to any gene: 6. The CDR3 consists of 13 residues. Germline V gives CDR1 SQVTM, CDR2 ANQGSEA. Written as DNA, the CDR3 is TGCAGCGCCGGACAGGGGTTGGACTATGGCTACACCTTC. Translation gives CSAGQGLDYGYTF.

In its sample, this clonotype is medium-sized. The rearrangement links TRBV10-3 to TRBJ2-1; D is possibly TRBD2 (5 bases). Trimming pared 3 bases from V and 10 bases from J, leaving 7 bases between. The CDR3 consists of 11 residues. The V gene's germline CDR1 is ENHRY and CDR2 SYGVKD. Here the CDR3 DNA reads TGTGCCATCAGTGAAGTAGCGGAGCAGTTCTTC. Residues: CAISEVAEQFF.

The chain recombines TRBV4-3 with TRBJ2-2, with D possibly TRBD2 on 6 matching bases. The ends were cut back, 3 bases at V and 5 bases at J, with 19 bases in the middle. The CDR3 has 17 amino acids. From germline, CDR1 is LGHNA and CDR2 YSLEER. Written as DNA, the CDR3 is TGCGCCAGCAGCCATTTACCCCAGGCGGGGCCGACCGGGGAGCTGTTTTTT. Translated: CASSHLPQAGPTGELFF.

This clonotype was recorded a few times. The chain joins TRBV9 to TRBJ2-2; TRBD1 matches at 9 bases. Germline V gene data show CDR1 as SGDLS and CDR2 as YYNGEE. The V and J ends lost 7 bases and 7 bases, in that order; junction bases with no gene match: 11. The CDR3 spans 15 residues. The CDR3 region has the DNA TGTGCCAGCTCGTGGGCACAGGGGGCTAACGGGGAGCTGTTTTTT. Its translation: CASSWAQGANGELFF.

The rearrangement links TRBV7-2 to TRBJ2-1; 10 bases map to TRBD2. The CDR3 contains 16 residues. The ends lost 3 bases at V and 6 bases at J; junction bases unmatched: 8. Per germline, CDR1 SGHTA and CDR2 FQGNSA. This chain's CDR3 is CASSFTNSGGRNEQFF. The CDR3, as DNA: TGTGCCAGCAGCTTTACCAATAGCGGGGGGCGCAATGAGCAGTTCTTC.